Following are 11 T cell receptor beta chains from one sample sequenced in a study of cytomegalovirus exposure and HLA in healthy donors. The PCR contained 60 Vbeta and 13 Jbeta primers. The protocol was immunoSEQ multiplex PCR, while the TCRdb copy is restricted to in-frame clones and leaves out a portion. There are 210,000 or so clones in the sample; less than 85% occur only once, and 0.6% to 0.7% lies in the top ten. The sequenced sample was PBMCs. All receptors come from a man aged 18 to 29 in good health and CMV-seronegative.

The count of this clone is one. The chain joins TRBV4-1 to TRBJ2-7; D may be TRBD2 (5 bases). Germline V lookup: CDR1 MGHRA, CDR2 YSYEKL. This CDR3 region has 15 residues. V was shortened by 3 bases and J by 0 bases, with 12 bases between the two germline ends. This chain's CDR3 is CASSQELGSSYEQYF. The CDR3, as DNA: TGCGCCAGCAGCCAGGAACTAGGGAGCTCCTACGAGCAGTACTTC.

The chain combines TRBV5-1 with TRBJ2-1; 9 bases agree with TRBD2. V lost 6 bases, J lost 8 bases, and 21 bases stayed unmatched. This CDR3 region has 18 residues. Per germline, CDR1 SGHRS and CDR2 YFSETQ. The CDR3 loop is CASTMNPGLAGGGDEQFF. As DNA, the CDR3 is TGCGCCAGCACCATGAATCCGGGACTAGCCGGAGGAGGGGATGAGCAGTTCTTC.

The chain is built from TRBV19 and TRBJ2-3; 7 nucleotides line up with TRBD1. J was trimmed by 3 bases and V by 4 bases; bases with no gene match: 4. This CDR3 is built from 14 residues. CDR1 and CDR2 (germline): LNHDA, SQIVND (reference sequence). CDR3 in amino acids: CASSKQGKTDTQYF. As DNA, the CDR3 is TGTGCCAGTAGTAAACAGGGGAAGACAGATACGCAGTATTTT.

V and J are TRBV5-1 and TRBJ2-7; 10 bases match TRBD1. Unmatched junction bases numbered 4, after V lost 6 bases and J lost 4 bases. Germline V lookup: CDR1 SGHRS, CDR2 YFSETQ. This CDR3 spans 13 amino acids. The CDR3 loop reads CASTGQGVYEQYF. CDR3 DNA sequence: TGCGCCAGCACAGGACAGGGGGTTTACGAGCAGTACTTC.

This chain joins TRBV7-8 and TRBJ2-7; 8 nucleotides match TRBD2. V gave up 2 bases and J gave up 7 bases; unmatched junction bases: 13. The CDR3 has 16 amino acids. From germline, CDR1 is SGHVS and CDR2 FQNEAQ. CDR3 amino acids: CASSLPLAGGSREQYF. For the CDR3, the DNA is TGTGCCAGCAGCTTACCCCTGGCGGGAGGTTCTAGGGAGCAGTACTTC. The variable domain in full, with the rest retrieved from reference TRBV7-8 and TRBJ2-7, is GAGVSQSPRYKVAKRGQDVALRCDPISGHVSLFWYQQALGQGPEFLTYFQNEAQLDKSGLPSDRFFAERPEGSVSTLKIQRTQQEDSAVYLCASSLPLAGGSREQYFGPGTRLTVT.

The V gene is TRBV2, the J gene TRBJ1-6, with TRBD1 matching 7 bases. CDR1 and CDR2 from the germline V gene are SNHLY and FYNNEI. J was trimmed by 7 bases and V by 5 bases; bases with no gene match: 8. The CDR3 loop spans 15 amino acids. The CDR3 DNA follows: TGTGCCAGCAGTCACGGGACAGTTGGAAATTCACCCCTCCACTTT. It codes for CASSHGTVGNSPLHF.

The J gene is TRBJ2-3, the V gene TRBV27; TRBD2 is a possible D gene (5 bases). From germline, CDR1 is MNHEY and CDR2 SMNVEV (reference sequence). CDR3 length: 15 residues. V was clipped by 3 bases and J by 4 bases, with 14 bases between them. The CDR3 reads CASSLKASLPDTQYF. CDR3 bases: TGTGCCAGCAGTTTGAAGGCTAGCTTACCAGATACGCAGTATTTT.

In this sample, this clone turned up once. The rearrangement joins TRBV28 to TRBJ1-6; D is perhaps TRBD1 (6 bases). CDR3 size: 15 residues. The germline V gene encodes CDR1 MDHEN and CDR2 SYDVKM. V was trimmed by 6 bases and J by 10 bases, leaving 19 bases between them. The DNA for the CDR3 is TGTGCCAGCAGGCGGGCGGGGGCTTCGGAATCACCCCTCCACTTT. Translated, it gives CASRRAGASESPLHF.

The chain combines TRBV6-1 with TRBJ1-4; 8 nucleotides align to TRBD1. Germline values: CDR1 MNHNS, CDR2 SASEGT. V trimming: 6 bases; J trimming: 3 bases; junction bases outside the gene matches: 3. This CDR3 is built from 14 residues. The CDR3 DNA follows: TGTGCCAGCAGCTTGACAGGGGCTAATGAAAAACTGTTTTTT. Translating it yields CASSLTGANEKLFF.

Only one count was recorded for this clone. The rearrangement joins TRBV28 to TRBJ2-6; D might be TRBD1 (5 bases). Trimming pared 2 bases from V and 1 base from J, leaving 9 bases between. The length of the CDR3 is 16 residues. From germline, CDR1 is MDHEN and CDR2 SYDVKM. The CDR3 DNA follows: TGTGCCAGCAGTTTAGTATCAGGGTCTGGGGCCAACGTCCTGACTTTC. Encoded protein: CASSLVSGSGANVLTF.

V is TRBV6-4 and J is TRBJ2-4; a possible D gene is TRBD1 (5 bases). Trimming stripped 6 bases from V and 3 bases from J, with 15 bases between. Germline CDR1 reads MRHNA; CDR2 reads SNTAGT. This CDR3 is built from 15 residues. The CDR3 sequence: CASRGVGLDKNIQYF. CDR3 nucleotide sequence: TGTGCCAGCAGAGGGGTGGGTCTTGACAAAAACATTCAGTACTTC.